A selection of T cell receptor beta chains follows, all from one sample in a study of CD8+CD57+ T cells in acquired aplastic anemia. From the reads, TCRdb called clonotypes with MiXCR, one entry per CDR3 protein. This table has 200,000 to 300,000 distinct CDR3 sequences, approximately 80% appearing once. The sequenced material came from sorted CD4+, CD8+, or CD8+CD57+ T cells (not recorded which) from PBMCs. The receptors were sampled from a human donor with aplastic anemia. The CDR3 runs from the conserved cysteine through the conserved F or W. The D gene is left open where the match is weak. Clone size is not always given. Where it is, it says once, few, many or a class for expanded clones.

TRBJ2-3 NA TRBD2 TRBV2 TGTGCCAGCACCCTCCGGGAGGCAGATACGCAGTATTTT CASTLREADTQYF
TRBJ2-3 many NA TRBV7-8 TGTGCCAGCAGCTTAGGGAGAGGGCCCGATACGCAGTATTTC CASSLGRGPDTQYF
TRBJ2-7 NA TRBD1 TRBV7-6 TGCGCCAGCAGCTTGGACCAGGGGGTCTCCTACGAGCAGTACTTC CASSLDQGVSYEQYF
TRBJ1-1 NA NA TRBV5-1 TGCGCCAGCAGCTGGACTAGCGGAGGGGTCTTT CASSWTSGGVF
TRBJ2-1 NA NA TRBV7-2 TGTGCCAGCAGCTTGTGGGTTTCAGGCAATGAGCAGTTCTTC CASSLWVSGNEQFF
TRBJ2-6 NA NA TRBV7-9 TGTGCCAGCAGCTTTACAGGAAGCACAGATACGCAGTGTCTGACTTTC CASSFTGSTDTQCLTF
TRBJ2-5 NA TRBD1 TRBV24-1 TGTGCCACCAGTGAGGCAGGGGGTTCCTGGCAAGAGACCCAGTACTTC CATSEAGGSWQETQYF
TRBJ2-3 few NA TRBV14 TGTGCCAGCAGAGGAGCGACAGATACGCAGTATTTT CASRGATDTQYF
TRBJ2-1 NA TRBD2 TRBV2 TGTGCCAGCAGCCTGACGGAGCGGGGGTACTACAATGAGCAGTTCTTC CASSLTERGYYNEQFF
TRBJ2-6 NA NA TRBV7-6 TGTGCCAGCACCCTAGGGGGGGTCCCCGCTGCGGCCGACCTGACTTTC CASTLGGVPAAADLTF
TRBJ1-2 NA NA TRBV5-8 TGTGCCAGCAGCGTAGACGCGGGAGGTGGCTACACCTTC CASSVDAGGGYTF
TRBJ1-2 NA NA TRBV7-8 TGTGCCAGCAGCCTAGCGCGAGGTCCCGATACGACCTTC CASSLARGPDTTF
TRBJ2-3 NA TRBD2 TRBV7-9 TGTGCCAGCAGCTCAGCGGGGGGTACCTATAACCATGATTTT CASSSAGGTYNHDF
TRBJ2-3 NA TRBD1 TRBV5-6 TGTGCCAGCAGCTTGGATGGGACAGGCACAGATACGCAGTATTTT CASSLDGTGTDTQYF
TRBJ2-3 few NA TRBV9 TGTGCCAGCAGCGAATGGTGGACAGATAACACCCAGGATTTT CASSEWWTDNTQDF
TRBJ2-7 NA TRBD1 TRBV6-1 TGTGCCAGCAGGCCCGGGACAGGCTACGAGCAGTACTTC CASRPGTGYEQYF
TRBJ1-6 NA NA TRBV7-8 TGTGCCAGCAGCTTAGCGGGAGGGCTGTCAACGCAGCACTTT CASSLAGGLSTQHF
TRBJ2-3 once NA TRBV5-1 TGCGCCAGCAGCTTTACAGCCTCCTACATAGATACGCAGTATTTT CASSFTASYIDTQYF